These 10 T cell receptor beta chains share one sample of origin, sequenced in a study of T cell responses to AZD1222 COVID-19 vaccine. Clones were read by immunoSEQ multiplex PCR, and TCRdb kept only the in-frame ones, dropping some. Among 140,000 to 150,000 clones, about 89% were seen once, and the ten largest hold roughly 2.9%. Sequencing was performed on peripheral blood, taken on day 0 of MenACWY control vaccination. The source of these receptors is an adult in good health.

The DNA of the CDR3 is TGTGCCAGCAGCTTAAAGGAGGGGGGTTGGCCTGAAGCTTTCTTT. Residues: CASSLKEGGWPEAFF. The rearrangement links TRBV7-2 to TRBJ1-1; D might be TRBD1 (6 bases). The CDR3 sequence is 15 residues long. Germline V gene lookup returns CDR1 SGHTA and CDR2 FQGNSA. Trimming stripped 2 bases from V and 6 bases from J, with 16 bases between.

DNA of the CDR3: TGTGCCAGCAGCCGGGGGGTATACAATGAGCAGTTCTTC. Its protein is CASSRGVYNEQFF. The gene calls are TRBV7-3 and TRBJ2-1; 7 bases are a match to TRBD2. After removal of 5 bases from V and 4 bases from J, the junction contained 2 bases not matched to a gene. CDR1 and CDR2 (germline): SGHTA, FQGTGA. CDR3 length equals 13 residues.

V is TRBV3-1 (or the pseudogene TRBV3-2) and J is TRBJ1-2; D gene unclear. V was clipped by 0 bases and J by 4 bases, with 6 bases between them. The CDR3 has 13 amino acids. The germline CDR1 and CDR2 sequences are LGHDT and YNNKEL (reference sequence). This CDR3 is CASSQEVVYGYTF. CDR3 in DNA: TGTGCCAGCAGCCAAGAGGTCGTCTATGGCTACACCTTC.

This chain joins TRBV7-3 and TRBJ1-1; TRBD1 aligns across 8 bases. The CDR3 length is 14 residues. V shed 5 bases, J shed 1 base, and the junction held 3 bases outside the gene matches. Germline V gives CDR1 SGHTA, CDR2 FQGTGA. CDR3 sequence: CASSLGQGNTEAFF. CDR3 nucleotides: TGTGCCAGCAGCCTAGGACAGGGGAACACTGAAGCTTTCTTT.

This rearrangement joins TRBV12-3 or TRBV12-4 to TRBJ2-2, with 8 bases aligning to TRBD2. Trimming at V came to 3 bases and at J to 8 bases, leaving 2 bases not matched to a gene. The CDR3 consists of 13 residues. This chain's CDR3 is CASSFSGAGELFF. CDR3 sequence (DNA): TGTGCCAGCAGTTTTAGCGGGGCTGGGGAGCTGTTTTTT.

V and J are TRBV19 and TRBJ2-7; TRBD1 might be the D (5 bases). The CDR3 has 16 residues. Germline CDR1 LNHDA, CDR2 SQIVND (reference sequence). Trimming stripped 1 base from V and 5 bases from J, with 18 bases between. In DNA, the CDR3 is TGTGCCAGTAGTATAGGCCCAGGGAAGAAGGCTAACGAGCAGTACTTC. It codes for CASSIGPGKKANEQYF.

This clone was observed once. The rearrangement links TRBV7-2 to TRBJ1-1; tentatively, D is TRBD1 (5 bases). V was pared by 3 bases and J by 10 bases, with 15 bases between. In germline, CDR1 is SGHTA, CDR2 FQGNSA. The CDR3 has 13 residues. The DNA of the CDR3 is TGTGCCAGCAGCTTTAGAAGCGGTGGGGGAGCTTTCTTT. It translates to CASSFRSGGGAFF.

The count of this clone is one. The V call is TRBV29-1, the J call TRBJ2-3; D perhaps matches TRBD2 (5 bases). V dropped 7 bases and J dropped 5 bases, with 13 bases sitting between them. From germline, CDR1 is SQVTM and CDR2 ANQGSEA. This CDR3 is 12 amino acids long. The CDR3 DNA is TGCAGCGCCCGGCAGGCGGGAGATACGCAGTATTTT. Translated, it gives CSARQAGDTQYF.

The chain uses TRBV3-1 (or the pseudogene TRBV3-2) and TRBJ2-1; D is perhaps TRBD2 (6 bases). This CDR3 contains 13 residues. V was cut by 4 bases and J by 9 bases, with 13 bases left in between. Germline-derived CDR1 and CDR2 are LGHDT and YNNKEL (reference sequence). The CDR3 is CASSRPRAGEQFF. DNA of the CDR3: TGTGCCAGCAGCCGACCGAGAGCGGGTGAGCAGTTCTTC.

V usage is TRBV27 and J usage is TRBJ1-5; 7 bases are a match to TRBD1. CDR1 MNHEY and CDR2 SMNVEV come from the germline V gene (reference sequence). The CDR3 sequence is 12 residues long. V was clipped by 4 bases and J by 6 bases; unmatched bases: 0. CDR3 in DNA: TGTGCCAGCAGTTCAGGGGGTCAGCCCCAGCATTTT. It is translated as CASSSGGQPQHF.